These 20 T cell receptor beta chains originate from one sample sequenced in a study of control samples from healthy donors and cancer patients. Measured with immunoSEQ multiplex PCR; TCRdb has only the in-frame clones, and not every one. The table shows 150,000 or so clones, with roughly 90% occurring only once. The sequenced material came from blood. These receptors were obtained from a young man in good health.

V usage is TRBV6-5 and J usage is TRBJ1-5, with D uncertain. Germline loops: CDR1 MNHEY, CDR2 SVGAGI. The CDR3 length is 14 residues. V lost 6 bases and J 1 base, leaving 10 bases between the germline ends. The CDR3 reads CASREEWSNQPQHF. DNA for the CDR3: TGTGCCAGCAGAGAGGAATGGAGCAATCAGCCCCAGCATTTT.

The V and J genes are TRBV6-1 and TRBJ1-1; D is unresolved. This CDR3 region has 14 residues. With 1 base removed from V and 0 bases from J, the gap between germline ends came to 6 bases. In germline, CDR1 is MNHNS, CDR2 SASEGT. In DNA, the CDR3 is TGTGCCAGCAGTGAAGTTAAAGTGAACACTGAAGCTTTCTTT. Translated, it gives CASSEVKVNTEAFF.

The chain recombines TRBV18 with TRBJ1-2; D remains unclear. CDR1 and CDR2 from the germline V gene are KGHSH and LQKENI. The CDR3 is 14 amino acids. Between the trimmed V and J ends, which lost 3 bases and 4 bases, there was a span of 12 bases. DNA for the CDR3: TGTGCCAGCTCACCTAAGGGCCTTTTCTATGGCTACACCTTC. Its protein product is CASSPKGLFYGYTF.

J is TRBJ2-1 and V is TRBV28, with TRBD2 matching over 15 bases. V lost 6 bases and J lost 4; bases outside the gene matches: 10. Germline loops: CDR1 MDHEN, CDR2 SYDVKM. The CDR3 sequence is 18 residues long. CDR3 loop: CASSPRTSGRALYNEQFF. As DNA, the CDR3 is TGTGCCAGCAGCCCTAGGACTAGCGGGAGGGCCTTATACAATGAGCAGTTCTTC.

This CDR3 is CASSFPTNRAFF. DNA of the CDR3: TGTGCCAGCAGCTTCCCAACGAACCGAGCTTTCTTT. The chain carries TRBV7-9 and TRBJ1-1, with D hard to call. The CDR3 is 12 residues long. Looked up from germline, CDR1 is SEHNR and CDR2 is FQNEAQ (reference sequence). Trimming removed 3 bases at V and 10 bases at J, with 12 bases between.

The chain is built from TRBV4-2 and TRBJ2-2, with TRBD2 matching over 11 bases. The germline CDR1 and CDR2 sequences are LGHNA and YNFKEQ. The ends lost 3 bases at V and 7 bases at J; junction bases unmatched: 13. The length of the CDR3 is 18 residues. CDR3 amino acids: CASSQGTSGAQRVGELFF. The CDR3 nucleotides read TGTGCCAGCAGCCAGGGGACTAGCGGAGCCCAACGTGTCGGGGAGCTGTTTTTT.

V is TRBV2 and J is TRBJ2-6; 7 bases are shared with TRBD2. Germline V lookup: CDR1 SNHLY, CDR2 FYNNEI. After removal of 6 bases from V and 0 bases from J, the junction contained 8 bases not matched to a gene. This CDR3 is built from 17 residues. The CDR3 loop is CASRGGSWSSGANVLTF. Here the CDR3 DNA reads TGTGCCAGCAGGGGAGGGAGTTGGAGCTCTGGGGCCAACGTCCTGACTTTC.

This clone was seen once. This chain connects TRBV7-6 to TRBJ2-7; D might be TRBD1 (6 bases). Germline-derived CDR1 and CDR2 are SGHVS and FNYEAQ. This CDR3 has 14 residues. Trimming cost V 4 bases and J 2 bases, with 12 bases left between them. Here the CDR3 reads CASSWTDSTYEQYF. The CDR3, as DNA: TGTGCCAGCAGCTGGACGGACAGCACCTACGAGCAGTACTTC.

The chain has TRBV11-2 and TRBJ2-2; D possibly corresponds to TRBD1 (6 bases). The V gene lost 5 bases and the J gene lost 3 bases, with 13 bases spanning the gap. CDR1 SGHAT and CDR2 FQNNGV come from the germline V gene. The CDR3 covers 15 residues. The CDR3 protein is CASSHQGSYTGELFF. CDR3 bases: TGTGCCAGCAGCCATCAGGGGAGCTACACCGGGGAGCTGTTTTTT.

The DNA for the CDR3 is TGTGCCAGCAGCGTTACGACACACACCAACTATGGCTACACCTTC. Encoded protein: CASSVTTHTNYGYTF. V and J are TRBV9 and TRBJ1-2; D is ambiguous. Trimming removed 2 bases from V and 2 bases from J, with 13 bases in between. This CDR3 spans 15 amino acids. Germline CDR1 SGDLS, CDR2 YYNGEE.

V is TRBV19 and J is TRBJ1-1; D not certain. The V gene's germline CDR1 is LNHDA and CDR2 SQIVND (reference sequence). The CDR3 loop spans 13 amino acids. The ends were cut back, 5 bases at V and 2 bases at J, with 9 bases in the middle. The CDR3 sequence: CASSLGFNTEAFF. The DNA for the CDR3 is TGTGCCAGTAGTTTGGGATTCAACACTGAAGCTTTCTTT.

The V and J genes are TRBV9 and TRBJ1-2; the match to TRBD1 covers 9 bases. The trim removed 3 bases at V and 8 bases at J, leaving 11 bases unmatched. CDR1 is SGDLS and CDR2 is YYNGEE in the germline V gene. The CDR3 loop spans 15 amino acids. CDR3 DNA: TGTGCCAGCAGCGCACAGGGGGCTGGTATGTCGGGCTACACCTTC. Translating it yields CASSAQGAGMSGYTF.

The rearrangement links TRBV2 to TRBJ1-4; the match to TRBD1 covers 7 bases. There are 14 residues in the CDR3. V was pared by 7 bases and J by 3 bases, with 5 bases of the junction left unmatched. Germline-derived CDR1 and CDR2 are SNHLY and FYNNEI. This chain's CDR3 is CASTDRVANEKLFF. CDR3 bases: TGTGCCAGCACTGACAGGGTTGCTAATGAAAAACTGTTTTTT.

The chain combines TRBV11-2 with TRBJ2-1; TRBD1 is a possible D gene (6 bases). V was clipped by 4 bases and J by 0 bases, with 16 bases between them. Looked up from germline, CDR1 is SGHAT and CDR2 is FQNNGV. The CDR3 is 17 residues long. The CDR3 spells CASSSGHQGISYNEQFF. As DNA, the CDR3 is TGTGCCAGCAGCTCCGGGCATCAGGGGATCTCCTACAATGAGCAGTTCTTC.

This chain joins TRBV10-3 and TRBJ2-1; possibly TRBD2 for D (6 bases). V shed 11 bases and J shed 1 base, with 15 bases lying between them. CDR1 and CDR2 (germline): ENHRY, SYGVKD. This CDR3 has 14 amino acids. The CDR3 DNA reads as TGTGCCTCCACTCCCGCGGGGTCCTACAATGAGCAGTTCTTC. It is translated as CASTPAGSYNEQFF.

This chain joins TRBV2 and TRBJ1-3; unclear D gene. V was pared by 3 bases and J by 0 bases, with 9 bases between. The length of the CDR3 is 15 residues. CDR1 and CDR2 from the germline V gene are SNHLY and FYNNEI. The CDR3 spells CASSDPTFSGNTIYF. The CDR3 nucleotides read TGTGCCAGCAGTGACCCGACATTCTCTGGAAACACCATATATTTT. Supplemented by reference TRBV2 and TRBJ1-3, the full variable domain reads EPEVTQTPSHQVTQMGQEVILRCVPISNHLYFYWYRQILGQKVEFLVSFYNNEISEKSEIFDDQFSVERPDGSNFTLKIRSTKLEDSAMYFCASSDPTFSGNTIYFGEGSWLTVV.

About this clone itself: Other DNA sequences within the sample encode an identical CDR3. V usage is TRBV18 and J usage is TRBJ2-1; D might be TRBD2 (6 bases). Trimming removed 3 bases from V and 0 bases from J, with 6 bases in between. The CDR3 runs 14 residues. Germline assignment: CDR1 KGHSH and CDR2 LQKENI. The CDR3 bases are TGTGCCAGCTCACCGACTAGCTCCTACAATGAGCAGTTCTTC. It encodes CASSPTSSYNEQFF.

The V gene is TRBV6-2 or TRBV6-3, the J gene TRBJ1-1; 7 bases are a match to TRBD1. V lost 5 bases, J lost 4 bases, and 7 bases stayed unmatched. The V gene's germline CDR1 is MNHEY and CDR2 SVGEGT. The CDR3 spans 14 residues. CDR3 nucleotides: TGTGCCAGCAGTCCCGACAGGGCGGTCACTGAAGCTTTCTTT. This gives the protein CASSPDRAVTEAFF.

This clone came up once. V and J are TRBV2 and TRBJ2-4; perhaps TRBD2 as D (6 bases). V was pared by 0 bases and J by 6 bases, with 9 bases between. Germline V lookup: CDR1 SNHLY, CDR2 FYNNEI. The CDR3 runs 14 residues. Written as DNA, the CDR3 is TGTGCCAGCAGTGAAGCGGGAGGTGGAAACATTCAGTACTTC. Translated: CASSEAGGGNIQYF. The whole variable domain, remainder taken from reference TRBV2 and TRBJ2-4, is EPEVTQTPSHQVTQMGQEVILRCVPISNHLYFYWYRQILGQKVEFLVSFYNNEISEKSEIFDDQFSVERPDGSNFTLKIRSTKLEDSAMYFCASSEAGGGNIQYFGAGTRLSVL.

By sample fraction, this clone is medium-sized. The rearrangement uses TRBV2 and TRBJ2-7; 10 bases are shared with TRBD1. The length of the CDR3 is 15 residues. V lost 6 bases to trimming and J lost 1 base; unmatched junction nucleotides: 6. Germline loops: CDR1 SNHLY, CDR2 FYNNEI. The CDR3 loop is CASREDRGFSYEQYF. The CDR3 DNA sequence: TGTGCCAGCAGGGAGGACAGGGGGTTTTCCTACGAGCAGTACTTC.